A single sample is the source of the 8 T cell receptor beta chains below, sequenced in a study of blood T cell repertoires in COVID-19. The repertoire was sequenced with immunoSEQ multiplex PCR; TCRdb's copy has only in-frame clones and lacks some. The table records roughly 68,000 clones, 76% of them present only once. The source material was peripheral blood. Receptors originate from a man aged 55 to 70 with COVID-19, enrolled during active disease.

The J gene is TRBJ1-6, the V gene TRBV6-4; no clear D. This CDR3 is built from 14 residues. V lost 6 bases and J lost 6, with 12 bases in between. The germline V gene encodes CDR1 MRHNA and CDR2 SNTAGT. The CDR3 loop is CASREGRSNSPLHF. CDR3 nucleotides: TGTGCCAGCAGGGAGGGCAGGAGTAATTCACCCCTCCACTTT.

This clone was observed a handful of times. This chain joins TRBV6-5 and TRBJ1-2, with TRBD1 as a possible D gene (6 bases). The CDR3 is made up of 12 amino acids. V was pared by 11 bases and J by 4 bases, with 14 bases between. Looked up from germline, CDR1 is MNHEY and CDR2 is SVGAGI. The CDR3 region is CAGPQGSYGYTF. The CDR3 coding sequence is TGTGCCGGCCCACAGGGCTCCTATGGCTACACCTTC.

The chain links TRBV19 to TRBJ2-5; TRBD2 matches at 8 bases. Germline trimming cut 9 bases from V and 5 bases from J; bases unmatched to any gene: 14. The CDR3 is 15 amino acids. CDR1 is LNHDA and CDR2 is SQIVND in the germline V gene (reference sequence). CDR3 DNA: TGTGCCAGCTCGGGAGGGGGGGCCATTGGGGAGACCCAGTACTTC. Its translation is CASSGGGAIGETQYF.

This clone has just a few counts. This sequence joins TRBV3-1 (or the pseudogene TRBV3-2) and TRBJ2-5; 7 nucleotides align to TRBD1. V lost 2 bases, J lost 0 bases, and 6 bases stayed unmatched. From germline, CDR1 is LGHDT and CDR2 YNNKEL (reference sequence). This CDR3 is 16 amino acids long. The CDR3 DNA follows: TGTGCCAGCAGCCAAAAAGAGGACAGGTACCAAGAGACCCAGTACTTC. Its protein is CASSQKEDRYQETQYF.

In its sample, this clone was seen a few times. CDR3 sequence reads: CASSSGGTEAFF. The CDR3 DNA follows: TGTGCCAGCAGCTCCGGGGGCACTGAAGCTTTCTTT. This sequence joins TRBV11-3 and TRBJ1-1; a possible D gene is TRBD1 (5 bases). This CDR3 contains 12 residues. The V gene lost 4 bases and the J gene lost 4 bases, with 7 bases spanning the gap. In germline, CDR1 is SGHNT, CDR2 YENEEA.

This sequence joins TRBV11-2 and TRBJ2-2; a weak D match, TRBD1 (5 bases). Looked up from germline, CDR1 is SGHAT and CDR2 is FQNNGV. Trimming took off 0 bases at V and 6 bases at J, with 14 bases between the two ends. This CDR3 region has 16 residues. The CDR3 DNA sequence: TGTGCCAGCAGCTTAGAGAGCAGGGTTCTTGCCGGGGAGCTGTTTTTT. Residues: CASSLESRVLAGELFF. Drawing the rest from reference TRBV11-2 and TRBJ2-2, the complete variable domain is EAGVAQSPRYKIIEKRQSVAFWCNPISGHATLYWYQQILGQGPKLLIQFQNNGVVDDSQLPKDRFSAERLKGVDSTLKIQPAKLEDSAVYLCASSLESRVLAGELFFGEGSRLTVL.

The rearrangement links TRBV12-3 or TRBV12-4 to TRBJ2-1; D gene unclear. V was clipped by 5 bases and J by 4 bases, with 9 bases between them. The CDR3 length is 13 residues. The CDR3 bases are TGTGCCAGCAGTCCCGGGTCTTACAATGAGCAGTTCTTC. Its translation: CASSPGSYNEQFF.

This clone was seen just once. The J gene is TRBJ1-3, the V gene TRBV10-3; TRBD1 is a possible D gene (6 bases). Trimming took off 8 bases at V and 0 bases at J, with 11 bases between the two ends. Germline V gene sequence: CDR1 ENHRY, CDR2 SYGVKD. The CDR3 length is 14 residues. The CDR3 DNA is TGTGCCATCTGGGGGGGCCACTCTGGAAACACCATATATTTT. It codes for CAIWGGHSGNTIYF.